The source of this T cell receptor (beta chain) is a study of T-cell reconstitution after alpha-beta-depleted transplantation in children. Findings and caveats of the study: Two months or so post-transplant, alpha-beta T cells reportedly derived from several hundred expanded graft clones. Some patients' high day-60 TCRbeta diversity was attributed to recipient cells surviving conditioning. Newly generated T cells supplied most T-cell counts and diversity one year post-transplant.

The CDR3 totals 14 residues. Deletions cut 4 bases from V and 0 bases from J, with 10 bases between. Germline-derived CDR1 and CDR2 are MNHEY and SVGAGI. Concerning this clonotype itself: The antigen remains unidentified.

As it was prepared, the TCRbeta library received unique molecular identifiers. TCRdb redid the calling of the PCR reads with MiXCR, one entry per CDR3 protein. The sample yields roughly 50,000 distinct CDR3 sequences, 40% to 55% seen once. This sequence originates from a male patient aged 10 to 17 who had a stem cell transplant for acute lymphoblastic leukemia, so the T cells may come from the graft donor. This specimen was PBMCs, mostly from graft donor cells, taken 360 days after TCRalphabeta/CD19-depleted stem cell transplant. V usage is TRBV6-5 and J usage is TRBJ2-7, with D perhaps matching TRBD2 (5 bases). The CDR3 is CASSWADYSYEQYF. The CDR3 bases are TGTGCCAGCAGTTGGGCCGACTACTCCTACGAGCAGTACTTC.